One and the same sample provided the 24 T cell receptor beta chains below, sequenced in a study of T cell responses to AZD1222 COVID-19 vaccine. This table comes from immunoSEQ multiplex PCR, and its TCRdb copy is limited to in-frame clones, with some not included. The sample lists 100,000 to 120,000 clones; around 80% were seen once. The source was peripheral blood, collected on day 0 of AZD1222 vaccination. The origin of the receptors is an adult in good health.

Turning to this clone: Other DNA sequences in the sample encode the same CDR3. The V gene is TRBV28, the J gene TRBJ2-7; possible D gene TRBD1, 6 bases. CDR1 and CDR2 from the germline V gene are MDHEN and SYDVKM. The CDR3 is made up of 13 amino acids. Between the trimmed V and J ends, which lost 6 bases and 5 bases, there was a span of 14 bases. The CDR3 sequence is CASRKQGSHEQYF. DNA for the CDR3: TGTGCCAGCAGAAAACAGGGATCCCACGAGCAGTACTTC.

The V call is TRBV18, the J call TRBJ1-1; tentative D call: TRBD1 (6 bases). The CDR3 sequence is 17 residues long. Trimming removed 3 bases at V and 0 bases at J, with 17 bases between. Germline V CDR1 and CDR2: KGHSH, LQKENI. In nucleotides, the CDR3 is TGTGCCAGCTCACCCTCTACAGGGAACTCAATGAACACTGAAGCTTTCTTT. It translates to CASSPSTGNSMNTEAFF.

The V gene is TRBV19, the J gene TRBJ2-1; D might be TRBD2 (5 bases). Germline loops: CDR1 LNHDA, CDR2 SQIVND (reference sequence). The CDR3 has 12 amino acids. Trimming left V 7 bases short and J 5 bases short, with 9 bases between. DNA for the CDR3: TGTGCCAGTACAAGGCGGGACAATGAGCAGTTCTTC. Translating gives CASTRRDNEQFF.

The chain links TRBV18 to TRBJ2-7; TRBD1 matches at 7 bases. The CDR3 is 15 amino acids. The V gene's germline CDR1 is KGHSH and CDR2 LQKENI. With V trimmed by 3 bases and J by 3 bases, 8 bases remained unmatched. The CDR3 DNA reads TGTGCCAGCTCACCGGTCGACAGGGAATTCTACGAGCAGTACTTC. Translating gives CASSPVDREFYEQYF.

The rearrangement uses TRBV12-3 or TRBV12-4 and TRBJ1-1; D gene uncertain. V lost 8 bases, J lost 6 bases, and 16 bases lay in between. CDR3 size: 13 residues. The CDR3 DNA is TGTGCCAGCTATCTAGCGGGGAGGGCTGAAGCTTTCTTT. As protein: CASYLAGRAEAFF.

The V call is TRBV28, the J call TRBJ1-3; tentatively, D is TRBD1 (6 bases). The length of the CDR3 is 15 residues. CDR1 MDHEN and CDR2 SYDVKM come from the germline V gene. V was clipped by 5 bases and J by 0 bases, with 11 bases between them. CDR3 sequence: CASSQTGSSGNTIYF. The CDR3 DNA sequence: TGTGCCAGCAGTCAAACAGGGAGCTCTGGAAACACCATATATTTT.

In its sample, this clone was seen once. This rearrangement joins TRBV29-1 to TRBJ2-1; D is ambiguous. V was trimmed by 2 bases and J by 9 bases, leaving 14 bases between them. CDR1 and CDR2 (germline): SQVTM, ANQGSEA. The CDR3 is made up of 13 amino acids. The CDR3 is CSVENSRGFEQFF. The CDR3 DNA is TGCAGCGTTGAAAATAGTCGTGGATTTGAGCAGTTCTTC.

This clone was seen once. The chain is built from TRBV3-1 (or the pseudogene TRBV3-2) and TRBJ2-2, with TRBD2 matching 13 bases. With V trimmed by 3 bases and J by 4 bases, 8 bases remained unmatched. This CDR3 comprises 18 residues. Germline lookup yields CDR1 LGHDT and CDR2 YNNKEL (reference sequence). CDR3 loop: CASSHILTSGGATGELFF. DNA of the CDR3: TGTGCCAGCAGCCACATCCTCACTAGCGGGGGGGCCACCGGGGAGCTGTTTTTT.

The V call is TRBV7-9, the J call TRBJ1-1; no reliable D call. Germline assignment: CDR1 SEHNR and CDR2 FQNEAQ (reference sequence). V was trimmed by 3 bases and J by 1 base, leaving 6 bases between them. There are 13 residues in the CDR3. The CDR3 region has the DNA TGTGCCAGCAGCTTGTACAGGAACACTGAAGCTTTCTTT. This translates into CASSLYRNTEAFF.

The chain uses TRBV7-2 and TRBJ2-2; D call uncertain. Germline CDR1 reads SGHTA; CDR2 reads FQGNSA. This CDR3 contains 15 residues. The V end lost 1 base, the J end lost 2 bases, and 8 bases lay between the germline ends. Here the CDR3 DNA reads TGTGCCAGCAGCTTAGTTGGTAAAAACACCGGGGAGCTGTTTTTT. As protein: CASSLVGKNTGELFF.

This chain connects TRBV7-2 to TRBJ1-3, with TRBD1 as a possible D gene (5 bases). V lost 5 bases and J lost 2, with 7 bases in between. Germline V gene lookup returns CDR1 SGHTA and CDR2 FQGNSA. The CDR3 has 13 residues. CDR3 amino acids: CASSQGPGNTIYF. The CDR3 DNA reads TGTGCCAGCAGCCAGGGACCTGGAAACACCATATATTTT.

The sample holds one count of this clone. J is TRBJ2-7 and V is TRBV28; D gene unclear. The CDR3 spans 11 residues. V was pared by 5 bases and J by 3 bases, with 5 bases between. Germline V gene sequence: CDR1 MDHEN, CDR2 SYDVKM. In DNA form, the CDR3 reads TGTGCCAGCAGTAGGCGCTACGAGCAGTACTTC. It translates to CASSRRYEQYF. Full variable domain (missing parts from reference TRBV28 and TRBJ2-7): DVKVTQSSRYLVKRTGEKVFLECVQDMDHENMFWYRQDPGLGLRLIYFSYDVKMKEKGDIPEGYSVSREKKERFSLILESASTNQTSMYLCASSRRYEQYFGPGTRLTVT.

The V gene is TRBV30, the J gene TRBJ1-2; D perhaps matches TRBD1 (5 bases). V was cut by 3 bases and J by 8 bases, with 13 bases left in between. CDR3 size: 12 residues. The germline gives CDR1 GTSNPN, CDR2 SVGIG (reference sequence). In nucleotides, the CDR3 is TGTGCCTGGAGCCTAGGGGTAGGAGGCTACACCTTC. Protein: CAWSLGVGGYTF.

The count of this clone is one. V and J are TRBV4-3 and TRBJ2-1, with TRBD2 as a possible D gene (7 bases). Germline V gene data show CDR1 as LGHNA and CDR2 as YSLEER. Trimming cost V 1 base and J 4 bases, with 14 bases left between them. The CDR3 runs to 16 residues. CDR3 amino acids: CASSQGGGALYNEQFF. The CDR3 DNA sequence: TGCGCCAGCAGCCAAGGAGGGGGGGCTCTTTACAATGAGCAGTTCTTC.

The chain couples TRBV3-1 (or the pseudogene TRBV3-2) to TRBJ2-5, with TRBD2 matching over 14 bases. With 6 bases clipped from V and 7 bases from J, the junction kept 4 bases outside the gene matches. Germline V gene sequence: CDR1 LGHDT, CDR2 YNNKEL (reference sequence). The CDR3 length is 14 residues. The CDR3 is CASSAGTSGGTQYF. The CDR3 nucleotides read TGTGCCAGCAGTGCCGGGACTAGCGGGGGGACCCAGTACTTC.

A few counts support this clone. The J gene is TRBJ1-1, the V gene TRBV6-5, with D possibly TRBD1 on 5 matching bases. Trimming removed 2 bases at V and 3 bases at J, with 13 bases between. Looked up from germline, CDR1 is MNHEY and CDR2 is SVGAGI. The CDR3 has 15 residues. The CDR3 DNA sequence: TGTGCCAGCAGTTACACCCCCGAGGGGTACACTGAAGCTTTCTTT. It is translated as CASSYTPEGYTEAFF.

The rearrangement uses TRBV27 and TRBJ2-1; 9 nucleotides line up with TRBD1. V shed 5 bases and J 15 bases; nucleotides not matched to a gene: 8. The CDR3 runs 12 residues. Germline assignment: CDR1 MNHEY and CDR2 SMNVEV (reference sequence). The CDR3 nucleotides read TGTGCCAGCAGTATAACAGGGGGCGCTTGGTTCTTC. It encodes CASSITGGAWFF.

The chain couples TRBV29-1 to TRBJ1-1; TRBD1 aligns across 9 bases. The CDR3 spans 15 residues. CDR1 and CDR2 from the germline V gene are SQVTM and ANQGSEA. V was pared by 2 bases and J by 4 bases, with 8 bases of the junction left unmatched. CDR3 loop: CSVETTGGLSTEAFF. The CDR3 bases are TGCAGCGTTGAAACAACAGGGGGCTTGAGCACTGAAGCTTTCTTT.

This clone was found once. This chain connects TRBV5-6 to TRBJ1-1; D call uncertain. Germline V lookup: CDR1 SGHDT, CDR2 YYEEEE. This CDR3 is 15 amino acids long. V was clipped by 2 bases and J by 4 bases, with 15 bases between them. The DNA for the CDR3 is TGTGCCAGCAGCTTATCTTACGGGGTGCCCACTGAAGCTTTCTTT. Its protein is CASSLSYGVPTEAFF. Based on the CDR3 plus reference TRBV5-6 and TRBJ1-1, the full variable domain is DAGVTQSPTHLIKTRGQQVTLRCSPKSGHDTVSWYQQALGQGPQFIFQYYEEEERQRGNFPDRFSGHQFPNYSSELNVNALLLGDSALYLCASSLSYGVPTEAFFGQGTRLTVV.

The J gene is TRBJ2-1, the V gene TRBV28, with D possibly being TRBD1 (7 bases). This CDR3 contains 13 residues. CDR1 MDHEN and CDR2 SYDVKM come from the germline V gene. Trimming pared 6 bases from V and 10 bases from J, leaving 16 bases between. Written as DNA, the CDR3 is TGTGCCAGCAGACCCGGAGGGGGCGAGGAGCAGTTCTTC. This codes for CASRPGGGEEQFF.

V gene TRBV18 combines with J gene TRBJ1-6; D is unclear. CDR3 length: 14 amino acids. The germline V gene encodes CDR1 KGHSH and CDR2 LQKENI. Trimming left V 8 bases short and J 8 bases short, with 16 bases between. CDR3 nucleotide sequence: TGTGCCAGCCACCCGGAGGGCGGGTATTCACCCCTCCACTTT. Translation gives CASHPEGGYSPLHF. The full variable domain, in which reference TRBV18 and TRBJ1-6 provide the parts outside the CDR3, is NAGVMQNPRHLVRRRGQEARLRCSPMKGHSHVYWYRQLPEEGLKFMVYLQKENIIDESGMPKERFSAEFPKEGPSILRIQQVVRGDSAAYFCASHPEGGYSPLHFGNGTRLTVT.

The genes are TRBV6-5 and TRBJ1-5; possibly TRBD1 for D (6 bases). CDR1 is MNHEY, CDR2 SVGAGI, per germline. CDR3 size: 13 residues. The V gene lost 5 bases and the J gene lost 4 bases, with 9 bases spanning the gap. CDR3 coding DNA: TGTGCCAGCAGTCGGACAGATAATCAGCCCCAGCATTTT. Amino acid sequence: CASSRTDNQPQHF.

The J gene is TRBJ1-1, the V gene TRBV10-3; D gene ambiguous. The CDR3 contains 15 residues. V gave up 3 bases and J gave up 3 bases, with 14 bases separating them. CDR1 and CDR2 (germline): ENHRY, SYGVKD. This chain's CDR3 is CAISDSAPSDTEAFF. CDR3 sequence (DNA): TGTGCCATCAGTGATTCCGCCCCATCAGACACTGAAGCTTTCTTT.

J is TRBJ1-5 and V is TRBV27; 8 bases fit TRBD1. There are 15 residues in the CDR3. Germline V gene data show CDR1 as MNHEY and CDR2 as SMNVEV (reference sequence). The ends lost 6 bases at V and 2 bases at J; junction bases unmatched: 6. CDR3 in DNA: TGTGCCAGCAGGCCAGGGGGCTCGGGCAATCAGCCCCAGCATTTT. Encoded protein: CASRPGGSGNQPQHF.